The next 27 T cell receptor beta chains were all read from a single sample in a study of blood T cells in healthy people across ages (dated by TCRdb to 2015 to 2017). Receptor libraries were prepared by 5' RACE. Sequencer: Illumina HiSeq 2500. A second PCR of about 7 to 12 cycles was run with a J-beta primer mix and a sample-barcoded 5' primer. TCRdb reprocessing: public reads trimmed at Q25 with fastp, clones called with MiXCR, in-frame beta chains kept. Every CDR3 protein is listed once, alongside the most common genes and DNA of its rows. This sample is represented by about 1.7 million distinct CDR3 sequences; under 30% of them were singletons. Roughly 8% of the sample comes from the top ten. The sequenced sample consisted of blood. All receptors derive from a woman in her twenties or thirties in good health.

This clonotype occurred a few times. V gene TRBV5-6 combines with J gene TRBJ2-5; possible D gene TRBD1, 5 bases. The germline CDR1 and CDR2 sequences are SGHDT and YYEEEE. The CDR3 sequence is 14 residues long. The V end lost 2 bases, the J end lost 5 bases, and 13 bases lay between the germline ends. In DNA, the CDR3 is TGTGCCAGCAGCTTACTACAGGTGGCGGAGACCCAGTACTTC. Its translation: CASSLLQVAETQYF.

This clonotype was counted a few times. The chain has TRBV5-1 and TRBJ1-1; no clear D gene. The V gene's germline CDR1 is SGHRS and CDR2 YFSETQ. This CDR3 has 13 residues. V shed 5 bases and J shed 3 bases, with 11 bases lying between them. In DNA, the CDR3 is TGCGCCAGCAGATTGAACGGGGACACTGAAGCTTTCTTT. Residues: CASRLNGDTEAFF.

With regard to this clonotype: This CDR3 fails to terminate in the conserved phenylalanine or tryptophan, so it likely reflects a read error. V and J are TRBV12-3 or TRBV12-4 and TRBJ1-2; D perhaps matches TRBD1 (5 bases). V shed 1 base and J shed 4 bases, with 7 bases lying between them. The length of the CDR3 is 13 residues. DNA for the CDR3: TGTGCCAGCAGTTTAGAGACAGCCTATGGCTACACCTGC. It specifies CASSLETAYGYTC.

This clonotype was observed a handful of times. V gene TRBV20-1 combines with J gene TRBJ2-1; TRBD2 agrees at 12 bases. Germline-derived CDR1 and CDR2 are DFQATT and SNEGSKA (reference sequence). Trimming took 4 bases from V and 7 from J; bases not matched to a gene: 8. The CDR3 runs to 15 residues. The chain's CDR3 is CSATSTSGRGNEQFF. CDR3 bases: TGCAGTGCTACCTCGACTAGCGGGAGAGGGAATGAGCAGTTCTTC.

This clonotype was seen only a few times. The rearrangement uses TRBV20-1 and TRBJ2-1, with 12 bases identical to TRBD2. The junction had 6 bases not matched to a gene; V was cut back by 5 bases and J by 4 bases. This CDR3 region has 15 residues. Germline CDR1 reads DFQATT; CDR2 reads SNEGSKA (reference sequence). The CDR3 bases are TGCAGTGCTTATGACACTAGCGGGGGGTACAATGAGCAGTTCTTC. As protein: CSAYDTSGGYNEQFF.

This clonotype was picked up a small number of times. Written as DNA, the CDR3 is TGTGCCAGCAGTTTGGATAGCGGGACCTACGAGCAGTACTTC. Translated: CASSLDSGTYEQYF. The chain recombines TRBV12-3 or TRBV12-4 with TRBJ2-7, with 8 nucleotides matching TRBD2. This CDR3 is 14 amino acids long. V was clipped by 3 bases and J by 2 bases; unmatched bases: 3.

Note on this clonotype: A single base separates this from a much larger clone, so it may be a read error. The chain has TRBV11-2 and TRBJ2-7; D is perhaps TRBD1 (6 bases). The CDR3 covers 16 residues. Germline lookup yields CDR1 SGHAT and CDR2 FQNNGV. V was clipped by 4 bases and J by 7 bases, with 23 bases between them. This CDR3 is CASSSGTYGSYNEQYF. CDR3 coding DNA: TGTGCCAGCAGCTCAGGGACATATGGTTCCTACAATGAGCAGTACTTC.

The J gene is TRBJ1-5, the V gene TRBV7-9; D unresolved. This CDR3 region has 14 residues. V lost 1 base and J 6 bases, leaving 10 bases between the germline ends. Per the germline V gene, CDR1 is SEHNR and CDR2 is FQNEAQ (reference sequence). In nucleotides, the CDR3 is TGTGCCAGCAGCTTAGACGCCCTGGGTCAGCCCCAGCATTTT. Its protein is CASSLDALGQPQHF.

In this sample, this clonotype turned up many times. This CDR3 is CATSDLHREGTYNEQFF. The CDR3, as DNA: TGTGCCACCAGTGATTTGCATCGGGAGGGTACCTACAATGAGCAGTTCTTC. The chain has TRBV24-1 and TRBJ2-1; 8 bases are shared with TRBD2. This CDR3 comprises 17 residues. In germline, CDR1 is KGHDR, CDR2 SFDVKD. J was trimmed by 2 bases and V by 0 bases; bases with no gene match: 5.

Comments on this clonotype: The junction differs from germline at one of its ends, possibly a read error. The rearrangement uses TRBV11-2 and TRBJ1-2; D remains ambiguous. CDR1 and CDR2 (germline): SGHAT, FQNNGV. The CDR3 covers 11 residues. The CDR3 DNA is TGTACCAGCAGCGTGGCCTATGGCTACACCTTC. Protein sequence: CTSSVAYGYTF.

The DNA for the CDR3 is TGTGCCAGTGGGACTAGCAATAGGGATACGCAGTATTTT. This gives the protein CASGTSNRDTQYF. V and J are TRBV28 and TRBJ2-3; 9 positions agree with TRBD2. Trimming cost V 9 bases and J 6 bases; bases outside gene matches: 7. This CDR3 region has 13 residues. Germline loops: CDR1 MDHEN, CDR2 SYDVKM.

For the CDR3, the DNA is TGTGCCGCGTCCGGAGCGGGGGCACACTACGAGCAGTACTTC. Protein sequence: CAASGAGAHYEQYF. The rearrangement links TRBV6-6 to TRBJ2-7; 8 nucleotides agree with TRBD2. The V gene's germline CDR1 is MNHNY and CDR2 SVGAGI (reference sequence). The V gene end was trimmed by 11 bases and the J gene end by 3 bases; junction bases not matched to a gene: 12. The length of the CDR3 is 14 residues.

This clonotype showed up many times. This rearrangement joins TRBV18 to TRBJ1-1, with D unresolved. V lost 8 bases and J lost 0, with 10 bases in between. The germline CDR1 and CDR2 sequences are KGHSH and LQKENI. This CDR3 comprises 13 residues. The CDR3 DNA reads TGTGCCAGCAGCCAAGGGATGAACACTGAAGCTTTCTTT. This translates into CASSQGMNTEAFF.

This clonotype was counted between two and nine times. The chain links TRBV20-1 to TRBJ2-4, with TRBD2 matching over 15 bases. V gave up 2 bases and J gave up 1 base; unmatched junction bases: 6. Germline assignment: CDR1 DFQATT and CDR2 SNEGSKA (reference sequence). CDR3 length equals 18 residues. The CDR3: CSARYGLAGGRAKNIQYF. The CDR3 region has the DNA TGCAGTGCTAGATACGGACTAGCGGGAGGGAGGGCCAAAAACATTCAGTACTTC.

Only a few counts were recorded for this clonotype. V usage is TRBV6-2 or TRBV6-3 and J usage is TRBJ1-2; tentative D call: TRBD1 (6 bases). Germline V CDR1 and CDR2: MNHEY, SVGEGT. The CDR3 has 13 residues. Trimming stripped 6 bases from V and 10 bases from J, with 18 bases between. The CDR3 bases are TGTGCCAGCAGACAACCTGGACAGCCCCACTACACCTTC. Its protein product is CASRQPGQPHYTF.

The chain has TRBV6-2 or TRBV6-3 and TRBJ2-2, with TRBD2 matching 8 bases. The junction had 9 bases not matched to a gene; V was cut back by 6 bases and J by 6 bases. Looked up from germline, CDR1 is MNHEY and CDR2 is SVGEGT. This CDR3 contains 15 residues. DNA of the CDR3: TGTGCCAGCAGCCACAACGGGAGGGTTGCCGGGGAGCTGTTTTTT. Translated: CASSHNGRVAGELFF.

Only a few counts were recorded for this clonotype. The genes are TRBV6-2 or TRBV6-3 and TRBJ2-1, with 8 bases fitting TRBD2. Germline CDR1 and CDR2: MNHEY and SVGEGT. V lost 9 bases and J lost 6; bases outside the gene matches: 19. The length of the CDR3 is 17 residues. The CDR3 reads CASTTFPGTRVANEQFF. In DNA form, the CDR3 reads TGTGCCAGTACTACCTTTCCCGGGACTAGGGTCGCCAATGAGCAGTTCTTC.

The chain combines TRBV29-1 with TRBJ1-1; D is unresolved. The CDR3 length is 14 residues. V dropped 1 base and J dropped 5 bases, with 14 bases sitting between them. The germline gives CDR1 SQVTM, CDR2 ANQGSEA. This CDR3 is CSVEGPGGGTEAFF. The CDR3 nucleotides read TGCAGCGTTGAAGGACCAGGCGGTGGGACTGAAGCTTTCTTT.

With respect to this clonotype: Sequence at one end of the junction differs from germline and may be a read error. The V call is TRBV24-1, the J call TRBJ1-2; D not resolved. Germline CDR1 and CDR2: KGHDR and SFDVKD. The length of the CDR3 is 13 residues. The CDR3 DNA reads TGTGCCACCAGTGATGGCCAAAACTCTGGCTACACCTTC. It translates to CATSDGQNSGYTF.

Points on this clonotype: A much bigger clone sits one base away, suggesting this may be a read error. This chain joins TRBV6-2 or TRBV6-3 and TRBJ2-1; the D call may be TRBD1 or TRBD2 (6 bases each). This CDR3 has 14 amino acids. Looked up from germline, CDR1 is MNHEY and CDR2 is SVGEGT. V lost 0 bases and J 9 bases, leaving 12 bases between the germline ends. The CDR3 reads CASSYSGGCSEQFF. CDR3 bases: TGTGCCAGCAGTTACTCAGGGGGGTGTAGTGAGCAGTTCTTC.

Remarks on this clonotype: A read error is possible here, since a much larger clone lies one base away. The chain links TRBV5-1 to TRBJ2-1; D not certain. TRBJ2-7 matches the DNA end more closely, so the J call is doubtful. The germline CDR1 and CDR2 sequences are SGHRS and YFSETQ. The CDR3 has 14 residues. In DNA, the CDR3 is TGCGCCAGCAGGTTAGACGCGTCCTACAATGAGCAGTACTTC. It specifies CASRLDASYNEQYF.

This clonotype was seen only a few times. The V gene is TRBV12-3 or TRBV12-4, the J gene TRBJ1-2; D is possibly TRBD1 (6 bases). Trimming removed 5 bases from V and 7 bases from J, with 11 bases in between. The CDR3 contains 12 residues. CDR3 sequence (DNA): TGTGCCAGCAGTCCGCAGGGGCCTGGCTACACCTTC. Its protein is CASSPQGPGYTF.

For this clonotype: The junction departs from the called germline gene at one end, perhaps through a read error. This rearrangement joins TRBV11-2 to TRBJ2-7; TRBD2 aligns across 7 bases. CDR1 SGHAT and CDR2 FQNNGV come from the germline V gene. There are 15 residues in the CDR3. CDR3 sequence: CASSYPRGGAHEQYF. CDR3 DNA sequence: TGCGCCAGCAGCTACCCTCGGGGAGGGGCCCACGAGCAGTACTTC.

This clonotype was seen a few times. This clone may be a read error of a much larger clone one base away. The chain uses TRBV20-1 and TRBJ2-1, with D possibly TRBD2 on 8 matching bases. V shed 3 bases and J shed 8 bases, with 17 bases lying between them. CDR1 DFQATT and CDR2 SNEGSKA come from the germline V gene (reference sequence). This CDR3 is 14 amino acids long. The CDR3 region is CSASWDSGGDEQFF. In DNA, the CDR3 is TGCAGTGCTAGTTGGGACAGCGGGGGCGATGAGCAGTTCTTC.

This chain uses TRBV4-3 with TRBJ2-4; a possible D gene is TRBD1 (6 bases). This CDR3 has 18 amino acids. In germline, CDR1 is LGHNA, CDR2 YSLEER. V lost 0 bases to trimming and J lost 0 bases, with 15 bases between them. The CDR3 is CASSQDASTGLAKNIQYF. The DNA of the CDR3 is TGCGCCAGCAGCCAAGATGCTTCGACAGGACTAGCCAAAAACATTCAGTACTTC.

CDR3 region: CASSEVFPDEQYF. The CDR3 DNA reads TGTGCCAGCAGTGAAGTGTTCCCTGACGAGCAGTACTTC. This chain joins TRBV6-1 and TRBJ2-7; D is unresolved. Trimming removed 1 base from V and 5 bases from J, with 9 bases in between. Germline CDR1 and CDR2: MNHNS and SASEGT. The CDR3 length is 13 residues.

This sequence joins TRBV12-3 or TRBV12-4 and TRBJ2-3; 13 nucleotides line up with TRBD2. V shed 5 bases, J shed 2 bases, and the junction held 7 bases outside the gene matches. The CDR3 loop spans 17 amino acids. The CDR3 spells CASSPGLAGADTDTQYF. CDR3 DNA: TGTGCCAGCAGTCCCGGACTAGCGGGGGCCGACACAGATACGCAGTATTTT.